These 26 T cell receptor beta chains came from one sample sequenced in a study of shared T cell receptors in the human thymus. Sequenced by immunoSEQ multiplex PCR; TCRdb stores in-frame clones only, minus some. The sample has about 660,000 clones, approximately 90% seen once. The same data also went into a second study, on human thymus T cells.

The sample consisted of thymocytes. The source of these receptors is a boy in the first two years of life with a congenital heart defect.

The CDR3 DNA follows: TGTGCCAGCAGTTTAGCGGGGGGCTTTTATAGCAATCAGCCCCAGCATTTT. This sequence encodes CASSLAGGFYSNQPQHF. The rearrangement uses TRBV28 and TRBJ1-5; the D gene is possibly TRBD1 (6 bases). The CDR3 sequence is 17 residues long. V was pared by 2 bases and J by 0 bases, with 14 bases between. CDR1 is MDHEN, CDR2 SYDVKM, per germline. The full variable domain, its missing parts supplied by reference TRBV28 and TRBJ1-5, is DVKVTQSSRYLVKRTGEKVFLECVQDMDHENMFWYRQDPGLGLRLIYFSYDVKMKEKGDIPEGYSVSREKKERFSLILESASTNQTSMYLCASSLAGGFYSNQPQHFGDGTRLSIL.

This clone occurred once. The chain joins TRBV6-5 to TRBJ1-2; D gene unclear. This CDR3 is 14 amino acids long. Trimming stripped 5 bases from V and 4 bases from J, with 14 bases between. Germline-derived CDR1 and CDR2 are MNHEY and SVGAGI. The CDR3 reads CASSPEVGPYGYTF. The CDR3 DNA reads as TGTGCCAGCAGTCCGGAGGTAGGGCCCTATGGCTACACCTTC.

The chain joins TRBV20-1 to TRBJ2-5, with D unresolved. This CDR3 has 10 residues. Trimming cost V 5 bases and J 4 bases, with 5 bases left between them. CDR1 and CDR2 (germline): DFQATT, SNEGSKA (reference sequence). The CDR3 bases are TGCAGTGCTCCCCGAGAGACCCAGTACTTC. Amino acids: CSAPRETQYF.

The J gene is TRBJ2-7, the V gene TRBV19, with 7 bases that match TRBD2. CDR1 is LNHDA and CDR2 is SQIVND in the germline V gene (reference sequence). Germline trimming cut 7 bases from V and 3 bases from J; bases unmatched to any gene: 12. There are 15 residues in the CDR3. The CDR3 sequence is CASTGRLADYYEQYF. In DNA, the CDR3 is TGTGCCAGTACAGGTCGGCTAGCGGATTACTACGAGCAGTACTTC.

The CDR3 loop is CASSPTSGATYEQYF. CDR3 bases: TGTGCCAGCTCCCCGACTAGCGGAGCAACCTACGAGCAGTACTTC. The gene calls are TRBV18 and TRBJ2-7; the match to TRBD2 covers 9 bases. The germline V gene encodes CDR1 KGHSH and CDR2 LQKENI. V lost 6 bases and J lost 2; bases outside the gene matches: 8. The CDR3 is 15 amino acids.

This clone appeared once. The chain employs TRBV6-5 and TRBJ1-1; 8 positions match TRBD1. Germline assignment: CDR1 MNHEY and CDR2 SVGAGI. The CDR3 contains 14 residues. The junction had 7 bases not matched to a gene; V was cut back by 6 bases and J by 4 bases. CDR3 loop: CASSPDRVATEAFF. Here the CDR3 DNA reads TGTGCCAGCAGCCCGGACAGGGTGGCCACTGAAGCTTTCTTT.

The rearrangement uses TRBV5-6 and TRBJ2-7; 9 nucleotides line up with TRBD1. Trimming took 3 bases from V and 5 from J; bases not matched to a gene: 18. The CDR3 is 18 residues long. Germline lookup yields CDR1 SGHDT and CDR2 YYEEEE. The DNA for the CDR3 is TGTGCCAGCAGCTCCAAAACCACCGGGACAGGGATCTTCAACGAGCAGTACTTC. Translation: CASSSKTTGTGIFNEQYF.

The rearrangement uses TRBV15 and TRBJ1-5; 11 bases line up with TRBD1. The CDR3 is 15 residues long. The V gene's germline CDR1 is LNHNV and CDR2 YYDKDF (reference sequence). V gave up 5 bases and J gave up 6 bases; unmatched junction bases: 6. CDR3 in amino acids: CATSARTGGIQPQHF. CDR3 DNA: TGTGCCACCAGCGCCCGGACAGGGGGCATTCAGCCCCAGCATTTT.

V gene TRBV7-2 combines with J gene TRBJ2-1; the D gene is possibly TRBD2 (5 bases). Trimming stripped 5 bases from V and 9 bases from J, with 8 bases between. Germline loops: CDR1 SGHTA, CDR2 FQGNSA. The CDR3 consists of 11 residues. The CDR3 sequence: CASSPAGEQFF. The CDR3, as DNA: TGTGCCAGCAGCCCCGCGGGTGAGCAGTTCTTC. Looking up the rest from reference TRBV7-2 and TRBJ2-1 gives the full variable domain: GAGVSQSPSNKVTEKGKDVELRCDPISGHTALYWYRQSLGQGLEFLIYFQGNSAPDKSGLPSDRFSAERTGGSVSTLTIQRTQQEDSAVYLCASSPAGEQFFGPGTRLTVL.

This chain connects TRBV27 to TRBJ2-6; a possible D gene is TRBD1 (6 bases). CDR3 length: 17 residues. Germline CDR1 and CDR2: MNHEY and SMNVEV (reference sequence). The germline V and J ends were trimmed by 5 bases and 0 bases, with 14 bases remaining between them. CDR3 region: CASSPRQASSGANVLTF. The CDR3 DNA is TGTGCCAGCAGTCCGAGACAGGCGAGCTCTGGGGCCAACGTCCTGACTTTC.

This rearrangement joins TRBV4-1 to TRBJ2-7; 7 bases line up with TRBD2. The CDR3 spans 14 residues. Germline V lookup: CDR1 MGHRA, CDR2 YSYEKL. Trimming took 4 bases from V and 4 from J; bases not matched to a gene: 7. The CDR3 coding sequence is TGCGCCAGCAGCCGGGGGGGAGGATTATACGAGCAGTACTTC. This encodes CASSRGGGLYEQYF.

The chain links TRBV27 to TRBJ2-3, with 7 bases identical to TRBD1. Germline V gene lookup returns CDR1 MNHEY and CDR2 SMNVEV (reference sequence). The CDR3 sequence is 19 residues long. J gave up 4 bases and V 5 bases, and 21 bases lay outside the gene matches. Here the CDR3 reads CASSPSPGAGGRTSDTQYF. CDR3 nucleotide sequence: TGTGCCAGCAGTCCAAGTCCCGGGGCAGGGGGAAGGACCTCAGATACGCAGTATTTT.

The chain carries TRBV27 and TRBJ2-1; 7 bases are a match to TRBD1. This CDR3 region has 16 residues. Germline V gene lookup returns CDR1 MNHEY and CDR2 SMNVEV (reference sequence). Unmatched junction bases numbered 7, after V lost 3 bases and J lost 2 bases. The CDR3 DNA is TGTGCCAGCAGTTTCGAGGGGGCTACTCCCTACAATGAGCAGTTCTTC. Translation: CASSFEGATPYNEQFF.

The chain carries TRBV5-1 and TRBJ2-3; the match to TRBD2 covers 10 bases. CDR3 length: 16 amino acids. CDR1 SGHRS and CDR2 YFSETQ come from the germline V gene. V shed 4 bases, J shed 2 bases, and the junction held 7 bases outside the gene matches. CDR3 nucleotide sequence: TGCGCCAGCAGCGACACTAGCGGGACGGCCACAGATACGCAGTATTTT. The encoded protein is CASSDTSGTATDTQYF.

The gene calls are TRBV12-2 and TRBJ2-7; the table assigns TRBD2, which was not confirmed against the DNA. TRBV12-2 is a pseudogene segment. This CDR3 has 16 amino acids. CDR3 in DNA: TGTGCAAGTCGCTTGCCCCTAGCGGGAGTCCCTAACGAGCAGTACTTC. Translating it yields CASRLPLAGVPNEQYF.

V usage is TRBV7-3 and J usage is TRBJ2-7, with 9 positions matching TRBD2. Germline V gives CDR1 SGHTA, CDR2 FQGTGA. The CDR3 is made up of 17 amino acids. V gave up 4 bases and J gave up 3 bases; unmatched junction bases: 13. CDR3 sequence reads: CASSSTGTSSVYYEQYF. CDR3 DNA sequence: TGTGCCAGCAGCTCGACCGGGACTAGCTCAGTTTACTACGAGCAGTACTTC. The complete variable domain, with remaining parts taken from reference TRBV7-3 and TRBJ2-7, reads GAGVSQTPSNKVTEKGKYVELRCDPISGHTALYWYRQSLGQGPEFLIYFQGTGAADDSGLPNDRFFAVRPEGSVSTLKIQRTERGDSAVYLCASSSTGTSSVYYEQYFGPGTRLTVT.

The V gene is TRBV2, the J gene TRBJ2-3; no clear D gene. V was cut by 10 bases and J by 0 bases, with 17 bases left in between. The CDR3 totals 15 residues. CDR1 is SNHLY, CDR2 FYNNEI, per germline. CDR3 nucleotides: TGTGCCAACTCCGAACGGGTCGATAGCACAGATACGCAGTATTTT. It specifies CANSERVDSTDTQYF.

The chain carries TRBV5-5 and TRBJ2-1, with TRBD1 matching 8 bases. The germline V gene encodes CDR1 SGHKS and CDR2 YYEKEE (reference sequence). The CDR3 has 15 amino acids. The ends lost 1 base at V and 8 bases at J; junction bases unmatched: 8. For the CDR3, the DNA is TGTGCCAGCAGCTTGTCGGCAGGGGGCTGCGATGAGCAGTTCTTC. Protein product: CASSLSAGGCDEQFF.

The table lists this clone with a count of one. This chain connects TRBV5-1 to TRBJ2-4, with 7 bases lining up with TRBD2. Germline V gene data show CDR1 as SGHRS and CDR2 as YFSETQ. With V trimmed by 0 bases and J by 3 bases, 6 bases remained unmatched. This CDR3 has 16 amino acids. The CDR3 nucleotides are TGCGCCAGCAGCTTGGAAGTTCCGGGGGGCAAAAACATTCAGTACTTC. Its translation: CASSLEVPGGKNIQYF.

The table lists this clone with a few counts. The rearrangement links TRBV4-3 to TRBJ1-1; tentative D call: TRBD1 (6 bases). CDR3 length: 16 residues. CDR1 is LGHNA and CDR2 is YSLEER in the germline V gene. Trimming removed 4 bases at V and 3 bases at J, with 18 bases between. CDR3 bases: TGCGCCAGCAGCCCGTCGGGACAAGCCGGCGACACTGAAGCTTTCTTT. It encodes CASSPSGQAGDTEAFF.

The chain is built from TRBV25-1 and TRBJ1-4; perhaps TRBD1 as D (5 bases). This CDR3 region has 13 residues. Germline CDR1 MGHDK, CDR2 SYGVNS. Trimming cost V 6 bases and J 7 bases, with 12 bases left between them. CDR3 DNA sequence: TGTGCCAGCAGAGGGCAGGGATTTGAAAAACTGTTTTTT. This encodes CASRGQGFEKLFF.

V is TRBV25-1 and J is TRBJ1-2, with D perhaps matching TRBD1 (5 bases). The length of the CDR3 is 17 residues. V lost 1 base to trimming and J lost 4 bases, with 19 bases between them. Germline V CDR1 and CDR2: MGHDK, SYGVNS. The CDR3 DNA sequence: TGTGCCAGCAGTGAATCCTACCGGAAAGGGGCAGGCTATGGCTACACCTTC. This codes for CASSESYRKGAGYGYTF.

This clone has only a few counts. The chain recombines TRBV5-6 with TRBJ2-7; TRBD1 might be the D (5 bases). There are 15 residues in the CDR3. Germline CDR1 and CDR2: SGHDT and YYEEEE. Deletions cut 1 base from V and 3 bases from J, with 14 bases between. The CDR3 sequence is CASSLLRGTGYEQYF. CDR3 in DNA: TGTGCCAGCAGCTTGTTGCGCGGTACAGGCTACGAGCAGTACTTC.

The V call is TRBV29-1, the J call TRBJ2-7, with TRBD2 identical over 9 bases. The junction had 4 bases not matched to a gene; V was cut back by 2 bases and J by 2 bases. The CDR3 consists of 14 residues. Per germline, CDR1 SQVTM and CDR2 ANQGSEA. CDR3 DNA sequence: TGCAGCGTTGAAAGGCGGGAGGGGACCTACGAGCAGTACTTC. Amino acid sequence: CSVERREGTYEQYF.

CDR3 sequence: CASSLDGGGRNEQFF. In nucleotides, the CDR3 is TGTGCCAGCAGCTTAGATGGGGGGGGTAGGAATGAGCAGTTCTTC. This chain joins TRBV11-3 and TRBJ2-1; TRBD2 matches 7 bases. V was pared by 0 bases and J by 7 bases, with 6 bases of the junction left unmatched. The length of the CDR3 is 15 residues. CDR1 is SGHNT and CDR2 is YENEEA in the germline V gene.

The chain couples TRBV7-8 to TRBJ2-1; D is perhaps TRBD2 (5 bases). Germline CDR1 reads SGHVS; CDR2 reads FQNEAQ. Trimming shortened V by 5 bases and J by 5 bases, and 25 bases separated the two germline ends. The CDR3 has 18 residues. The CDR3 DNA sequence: TGTGCCAGCAGCCCCGAACTGTATCCGGGCGGGTTGGACAATGAGCAGTTCTTC. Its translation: CASSPELYPGGLDNEQFF.